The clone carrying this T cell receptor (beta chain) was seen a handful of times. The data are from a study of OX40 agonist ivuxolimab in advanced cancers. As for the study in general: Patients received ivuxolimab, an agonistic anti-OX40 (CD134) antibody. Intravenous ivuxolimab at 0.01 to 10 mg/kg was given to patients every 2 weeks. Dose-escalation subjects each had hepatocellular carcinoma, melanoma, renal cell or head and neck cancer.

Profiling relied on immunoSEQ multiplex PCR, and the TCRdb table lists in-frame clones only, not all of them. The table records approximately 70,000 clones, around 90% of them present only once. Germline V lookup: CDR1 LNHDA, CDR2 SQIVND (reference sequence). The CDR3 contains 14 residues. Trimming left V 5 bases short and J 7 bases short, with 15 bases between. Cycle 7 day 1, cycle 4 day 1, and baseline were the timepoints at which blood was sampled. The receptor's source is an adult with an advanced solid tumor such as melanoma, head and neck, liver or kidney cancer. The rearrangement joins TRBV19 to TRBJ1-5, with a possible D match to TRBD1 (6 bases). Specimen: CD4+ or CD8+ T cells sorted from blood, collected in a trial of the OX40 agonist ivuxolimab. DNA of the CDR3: TGTGCCAGTAGTTCAGGGGCGTCGGAGCAGCCCCAGCATTTT. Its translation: CASSSGASEQPQHF.